One sample yielded the 28 T cell receptor beta chains listed below, sequenced in a study of identical twins' blood T cells. TCRdb re-analysed the 5' RACE reads in MiXCR, keeping a single row per CDR3 protein. The sample includes fewer than 450,000 distinct CDR3 sequences, about 28% seen only once; the top ten take about 6%. Specimen: PBMCs. These receptors were collected from a woman between 18 and 50 years old in good health.

V usage is TRBV5-1 and J usage is TRBJ2-2, with D possibly TRBD2 on 5 matching bases. Germline loops: CDR1 SGHRS, CDR2 YFSETQ. The CDR3 loop spans 14 amino acids. Trimming took off 4 bases at V and 4 bases at J, with 11 bases between the two ends. The CDR3: CASSPDSTTGELFF. The CDR3 DNA reads TGCGCCAGCAGCCCGGACTCCACCACCGGGGAGCTGTTTTTT.

The chain has TRBV27 and TRBJ2-7, with D tentatively TRBD1 (6 bases). The CDR3 covers 13 residues. V dropped 6 bases and J dropped 3 bases, with 12 bases sitting between them. CDR1 is MNHEY and CDR2 is SMNVEV in the germline V gene (reference sequence). The CDR3 spells CASRSLDSYEQYF. CDR3 DNA: TGTGCCAGCAGGAGCCTGGACAGCTACGAGCAGTACTTC.

This clonotype has at least ten counts. This chain connects TRBV18 to TRBJ1-1; unclear D gene. CDR3 length: 14 residues. Trimming took 2 bases from V and 1 from J, leaving 8 bases between them. Germline CDR1 is KGHSH and CDR2 is LQKENI. In nucleotides, the CDR3 is TGTGCCAGCTCACCATGGTTCCCGAACACTGAAGCTTTCTTT. The encoded protein is CASSPWFPNTEAFF.

This clonotype appeared a few times. The rearrangement links TRBV5-1 to TRBJ1-1; perhaps TRBD1 as D (5 bases). This CDR3 has 11 amino acids. V lost 3 bases and J 9 bases, leaving 9 bases between the germline ends. Germline CDR1 reads SGHRS; CDR2 reads YFSETQ. CDR3 amino acids: CASSSGPQAFF. In DNA form, the CDR3 reads TGCGCCAGCAGCTCGGGGCCTCAAGCTTTCTTT.

The rearrangement joins TRBV12-3 or TRBV12-4 to TRBJ1-2; D remains ambiguous. This CDR3 contains 13 residues. V was shortened by 4 bases and J by 6 bases, with 12 bases between the two germline ends. CDR3 DNA: TGTGCCAGCAGTTCCGGGAATTTGAATGGCTACACCTTC. It encodes CASSSGNLNGYTF.

V usage is TRBV25-1 and J usage is TRBJ2-7, with D unclear. V lost 6 bases, J lost 3 bases, and 9 bases lay in between. Germline loops: CDR1 MGHDK, CDR2 SYGVNS. The length of the CDR3 is 12 residues. CDR3 coding DNA: TGTGCCAGCAGGGACCCCTTCTACGAGCAGTACTTC. The encoded protein is CASRDPFYEQYF.

The sample holds many counts of this clonotype. This chain links TRBV20-1 with TRBJ1-1; the match to TRBD1 covers 8 bases. Germline trimming cut 4 bases from V and 5 bases from J; bases unmatched to any gene: 9. Germline V gives CDR1 DFQATT, CDR2 SNEGSKA (reference sequence). The CDR3 has 14 residues. The CDR3 DNA reads as TGCAGTGCTATGCATGGACAGGGAGGGACTGAAGCTTTCTTT. Amino acids: CSAMHGQGGTEAFF.

This clonotype turned up a few times. The V and J genes are TRBV20-1 and TRBJ1-1, with D perhaps matching TRBD1 (5 bases). V gave up 6 bases and J gave up 0 bases, with 14 bases separating them. Germline lookup yields CDR1 DFQATT and CDR2 SNEGSKA (reference sequence). The CDR3 has 14 residues. CDR3 sequence: CSATPGHMNTEAFF. In DNA, the CDR3 is TGCAGTGCCACCCCAGGGCACATGAACACTGAAGCTTTCTTT.

The chain combines TRBV20-1 with TRBJ2-6; TRBD1 is a possible D gene (5 bases). The germline gives CDR1 DFQATT, CDR2 SNEGSKA (reference sequence). The length of the CDR3 is 14 residues. The V and J ends lost 5 bases and 1 base respectively, with 9 bases between them. The CDR3 nucleotides read TGCAGTGCTCGATCAGGGTCTGGGGCCAACGTCCTGACTTTC. The encoded protein is CSARSGSGANVLTF.

This clonotype was observed a handful of times. The J gene is TRBJ2-7, the V gene TRBV7-9, with 7 positions matching TRBD1. The J segment lost 2 bases and the V segment lost 4 bases, leaving 2 bases of the junction unmatched. Germline V gene lookup returns CDR1 SEHNR and CDR2 FQNEAQ (reference sequence). The CDR3 extends over 13 amino acids. The CDR3 protein is CASSSGQPYEQYF. In DNA, the CDR3 is TGTGCCAGCAGCTCGGGACAGCCCTACGAGCAGTACTTC.

V gene TRBV7-9 combines with J gene TRBJ2-7, with no clear D. The CDR3 loop spans 15 amino acids. The germline V gene encodes CDR1 SEHNR and CDR2 FQNEAQ (reference sequence). V gave up 8 bases and J gave up 2 bases, with 19 bases separating them. The CDR3 protein is CASGSPEVGTYEQYF. In DNA, the CDR3 is TGTGCCAGCGGCTCCCCCGAAGTGGGAACCTACGAGCAGTACTTC.

The sample holds a few counts of this clonotype. V and J are TRBV24-1 and TRBJ2-3; TRBD1 is a possible D gene (8 bases). This CDR3 region has 15 residues. Looked up from germline, CDR1 is KGHDR and CDR2 is SFDVKD. V dropped 9 bases and J dropped 5 bases, with 20 bases sitting between them. CDR3 region: CATSSRTGRGDTQYF. The CDR3 nucleotides read TGTGCCACCTCATCCAGGACAGGGAGGGGAGATACGCAGTATTTT.

This clonotype was found many times. Here the CDR3 DNA reads TGTGCCAGCAGTTCCCTCTCACTAGGAGATACGCAGTATTTT. Translated, it gives CASSSLSLGDTQYF. The chain combines TRBV6-6 with TRBJ2-3; weak D call: TRBD2 (5 bases). CDR3 size: 14 residues. Trimming left V 4 bases short and J 5 bases short, with 13 bases between. In germline, CDR1 is MNHNY, CDR2 SVGAGI (reference sequence).

On this clonotype itself: This clone may be a read error of a much larger clone one base away. This chain uses TRBV25-1 with TRBJ1-2; D may be TRBD1 (6 bases). Germline V gene lookup returns CDR1 MGHDK and CDR2 SYGVNS. The CDR3 runs 14 residues. V was shortened by 4 bases and J by 4 bases, with 13 bases between the two germline ends. As DNA, the CDR3 is TGTGCCAGCAGTGGGGGGACACCTTCCTATGGCTACACCTTC. This codes for CASSGGTPSYGYTF.

The gene calls are TRBV20-1 and TRBJ2-4; a possible D gene is TRBD2 (5 bases). The germline V and J ends were trimmed by 5 bases and 7 bases, with 15 bases remaining between them. This CDR3 contains 13 residues. Germline V gene data show CDR1 as DFQATT and CDR2 as SNEGSKA (reference sequence). CDR3 sequence (DNA): TGCAGTGCTCCTCCTCCCGGGATCAACATTCAGTACTTC. This gives the protein CSAPPPGINIQYF.

This clonotype was counted only a few times. The rearrangement links TRBV6-2 or TRBV6-3 to TRBJ2-7, with 8 positions matching TRBD2. The CDR3 totals 14 residues. Germline V gene sequence: CDR1 MNHEY, CDR2 SVGEGT. After removal of 5 bases from V and 4 bases from J, the junction contained 7 bases not matched to a gene. As DNA, the CDR3 is TGTGCCAGCAGTGGGACTAGGCGACTATACGAGCAGTACTTC. Protein product: CASSGTRRLYEQYF.

This clonotype was detected a few times. This sequence joins TRBV5-1 and TRBJ2-3; TRBD1 agrees at 7 bases. In germline, CDR1 is SGHRS, CDR2 YFSETQ. J lost 6 bases, V lost 0 bases, and 7 bases had no gene match. This CDR3 contains 15 residues. This CDR3 reads CASSLASIGGDTQYF. In DNA, the CDR3 is TGCGCCAGCAGCTTGGCTTCCATAGGGGGCGATACGCAGTATTTT.

This clonotype was recorded a few times. CDR3 protein: CASDSLAGKDTQYF. CDR3 sequence (DNA): TGTGCTAGTGACTCACTAGCGGGAAAGGATACGCAGTATTTT. This sequence joins TRBV12-5 and TRBJ2-3; 10 bases align to TRBD2. J gave up 6 bases and V 7 bases, and 7 bases lay outside the gene matches. The CDR3 spans 14 residues. Germline CDR1 is LGHNT and CDR2 is FRNRAP.

This clonotype turned up a few times. The chain links TRBV3-1 to TRBJ1-1; the D gene is possibly TRBD1 (5 bases). Germline V gene sequence: CDR1 LGHDT, CDR2 YNNKEL (reference sequence). The CDR3 spans 14 residues. The V gene lost 5 bases and the J gene lost 5 bases, with 15 bases spanning the gap. CDR3 region: CASSFPGVKTEAFF. In DNA form, the CDR3 reads TGTGCCAGCAGCTTCCCGGGGGTCAAGACTGAAGCTTTCTTT.

This clonotype was counted at least ten times. This rearrangement joins TRBV7-2 to TRBJ1-5; the D is unclear. Trimming pared 2 bases from V and 4 bases from J, leaving 9 bases between. The CDR3 totals 14 residues. Germline lookup yields CDR1 SGHTA and CDR2 FQGNSA. The CDR3 sequence is CASSLLSSNQPQHF. The CDR3 DNA is TGTGCCAGCAGCTTATTGTCGTCAAATCAGCCCCAGCATTTT.

Here the CDR3 reads CASSAGRNEQFF. In DNA form, the CDR3 reads TGTGCCAGCAGCGCCGGTCGGAATGAGCAGTTCTTC. V and J are TRBV7-6 and TRBJ2-1; D unclear. Germline V CDR1 and CDR2: SGHVS, FNYEAQ. The CDR3 contains 12 residues. The V end lost 5 bases, the J end lost 7 bases, and 9 bases lay between the germline ends.

Many counts were recorded for this clonotype. J is TRBJ2-7 and V is TRBV20-1; D is perhaps TRBD1 (7 bases). The CDR3 runs to 14 residues. With 3 bases removed from V and 2 bases from J, the gap between germline ends came to 14 bases. From germline, CDR1 is DFQATT and CDR2 SNEGSKA (reference sequence). As DNA, the CDR3 is TGCAGTGCTAGCGTTCAGGGGGGCACCTACGAGCAGTACTTC. Translating gives CSASVQGGTYEQYF.

The chain couples TRBV20-1 to TRBJ1-1; a weak D match, TRBD1 (6 bases). Per germline, CDR1 DFQATT and CDR2 SNEGSKA (reference sequence). The V gene lost 6 bases and the J gene lost 2 bases, with 10 bases spanning the gap. There are 12 residues in the CDR3. DNA of the CDR3: TGCAGTGCGCAGGGGCCTAACACTGAAGCTTTCTTT. Translating it yields CSAQGPNTEAFF.

This chain uses TRBV3-1 with TRBJ1-1; tentatively, D is TRBD1 (5 bases). Between the trimmed V and J ends, which lost 3 bases and 0 bases, there was a span of 14 bases. CDR1 LGHDT and CDR2 YNNKEL come from the germline V gene (reference sequence). The CDR3 consists of 16 residues. The CDR3 bases are TGTGCCAGCAGCCACCGAAGGGGACTCATGAACACTGAAGCTTTCTTT. This gives the protein CASSHRRGLMNTEAFF. The variable domain in full, with the rest retrieved from reference TRBV3-1 and TRBJ1-1, is DTAVSQTPKYLVTQMGNDKSIKCEQNLGHDTMYWYKQDSKKFLKIMFSYNNKELIINETVPNRFSPKSPDKAHLNLHINSLELGDSAVYFCASSHRRGLMNTEAFFGQGTRLTVV.

This clonotype was picked up many times. The rearrangement joins TRBV27 to TRBJ2-1, with D unresolved. Germline lookup yields CDR1 MNHEY and CDR2 SMNVEV (reference sequence). V shed 2 bases and J shed 9 bases, with 11 bases lying between them. The CDR3 extends over 13 amino acids. The CDR3 nucleotides read TGTGCCAGCAGTTTAACCGCCTCTGGTGAGCAGTTCTTC. Amino acids: CASSLTASGEQFF.

This clonotype was seen ten or more times. The chain carries TRBV28 and TRBJ1-1; D ambiguous. This CDR3 has 13 amino acids. With 4 bases removed from V and 7 bases from J, the gap between germline ends came to 13 bases. Germline lookup yields CDR1 MDHEN and CDR2 SYDVKM. CDR3: CASSYRGDREAFF. The DNA of the CDR3 is TGTGCCAGCAGTTATCGGGGAGACCGTGAAGCTTTCTTT.

This clonotype was counted between two and nine times. The V and J genes are TRBV7-2 and TRBJ1-3; TRBD1 is a possible D gene (5 bases). The CDR3 extends over 15 amino acids. Trimming cost V 3 bases and J 4 bases, with 13 bases left between them. Germline CDR1 SGHTA, CDR2 FQGNSA. In nucleotides, the CDR3 is TGTGCCAGCAGCTTTCTCCTGACAGCAGGAAACACCATATATTTT. It encodes CASSFLLTAGNTIYF.

Worth noting for this clonotype: Here the CDR3 omits its conserved ending phenylalanine or tryptophan, so a read error is the likely source. This chain uses TRBV20-1 with TRBJ1-6; a weak D match, TRBD1 (6 bases). Trimming shortened V by 1 base and J by 14 bases, and 18 bases separated the two germline ends. CDR3 length: 14 amino acids. Germline lookup yields CDR1 DFQATT and CDR2 SNEGSKA (reference sequence). The CDR3 is CSARASILRGSLHL. Written as DNA, the CDR3 is TGCAGTGCTAGAGCAAGCATCCTAAGGGGGTCCCTCCACCTT.